Described below is a single T cell receptor beta chain sequence and its context. Its antigen is unidentified. The data are from a study of cytomegalovirus exposure and HLA in healthy donors. For the study at large: Around 86 million unique TCRs, all from HLA-typed donors, were included in an early release of the data.

Overall study findings and caveats: V- and J-gene trimming of TCR beta was linked (in a later analysis) to a missense DCLRE1C variant.

Germline V gene sequence: CDR1 SNHLY, CDR2 FYNNEI. V lost 1 base to trimming and J lost 0 bases, with 9 bases between them. The CDR3 length is 15 residues. With 60 Vbeta and 13 Jbeta primers, the PCR was carried out. Measured with immunoSEQ multiplex PCR; TCRdb has only the in-frame clones, and not every one. The table has some 190,000 clones, 85% seen once. This clonotype was sampled from a boy between 2 and 10 years old in good health and CMV-seronegative. Source material: PBMCs. The rearrangement links TRBV2 to TRBJ2-5; D is ambiguous. As DNA, the CDR3 is TGTGCCAGCAGTGAAGGGCAGGCAGACCAAGAGACCCAGTACTTC. Protein: CASSEGQADQETQYF.